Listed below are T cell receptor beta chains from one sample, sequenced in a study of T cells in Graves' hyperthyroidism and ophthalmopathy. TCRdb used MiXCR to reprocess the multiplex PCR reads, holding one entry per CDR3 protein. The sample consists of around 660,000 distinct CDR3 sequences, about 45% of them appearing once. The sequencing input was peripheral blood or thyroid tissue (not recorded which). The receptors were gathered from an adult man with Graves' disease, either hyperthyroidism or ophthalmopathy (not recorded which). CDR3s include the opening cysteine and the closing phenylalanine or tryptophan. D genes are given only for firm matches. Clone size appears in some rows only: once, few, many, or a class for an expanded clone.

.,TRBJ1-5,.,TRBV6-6,TGTGCCAGCAGGGGTTTACAAAGCGGACAGCCCCAGCATTTT,CASRGLQSGQPQHF
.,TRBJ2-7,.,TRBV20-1,TGCAGTGCTAGAGATGCCATCCACGGGTACGAGCAGTACTTC,CSARDAIHGYEQYF
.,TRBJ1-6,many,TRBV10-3,TGTGCCATCCGATCCCGATGGGGCAATTCACCCCTCCACTTT,CAIRSRWGNSPLHF
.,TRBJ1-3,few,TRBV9,TGTGCCAGCAGCGTAGATGCCCTTTCTGGAAACACCATATATTTT,CASSVDALSGNTIYF
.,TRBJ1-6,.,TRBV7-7,TGTGCTAGCAGCTTAGGGACTTTTAATTCACCCCTCCACTTT,CASSLGTFNSPLHF
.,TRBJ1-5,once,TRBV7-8,TGTGCCAGCAGCTTAATGCCCAATCAGCCCCAGCATTTT,CASSLMPNQPQHF
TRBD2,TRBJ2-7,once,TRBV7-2,TGTGCCAGCAGCCTCTCTAGCGGGGGGGCCGGGGAGCAGCACTTC,CASSLSSGGAGEQHF
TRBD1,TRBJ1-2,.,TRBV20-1,TGCAGTGCCCGCCGGGACAGTTATGGCTACACCTTC,CSARRDSYGYTF
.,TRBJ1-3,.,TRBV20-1,TGCAGTGCTGGTCAGGGCGGAAACACCATATATTTT,CSAGQGGNTIYF
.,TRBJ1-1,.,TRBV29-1,TGCAGCGTTGAAGATGGATCTCCCACTGAAGCTTTCTTT,CSVEDGSPTEAFF
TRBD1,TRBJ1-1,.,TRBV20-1,TGCAGTGCTAGGGGACAGGGGGCGGGAATGAACACTGAAGCTTTCTTT,CSARGQGAGMNTEAFF
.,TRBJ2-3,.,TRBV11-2,TGTGCCAGCAGCCCCGTATGGCGCACAGATACGCAGTATTTT,CASSPVWRTDTQYF
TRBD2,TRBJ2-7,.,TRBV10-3,TGTGCCATCAGGGCAGCGGGAGACGAGCAGTACTTC,CAIRAAGDEQYF
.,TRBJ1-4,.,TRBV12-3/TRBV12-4,TGTGCCAGCAGTTACGGGAATGAAAAACTGTTTTTT,CASSYGNEKLFF
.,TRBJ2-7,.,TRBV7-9,TGTGCCAGCAGCTTAGCGTCGGAAGGGGGGCAGCCCCAGCAGTACTTC,CASSLASEGGQPQQYF
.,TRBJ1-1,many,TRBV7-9,TGTGCCAGCAGCCGGTTGAACACTGAAGCTTTCTTT,CASSRLNTEAFF
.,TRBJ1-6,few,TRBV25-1,TGTGCCAGCAGTTTGGGGTGGGGGCCATTCTCCTATAATTCACCCCTCCACTTT,CASSLGWGPFSYNSPLHF
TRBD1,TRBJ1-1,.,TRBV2,TGTGCCAACGCTGATTTCAGACAGGGCCGAACTGAAGCTTTCTTT,CANADFRQGRTEAFF
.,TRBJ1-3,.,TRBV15,TGTGCCACCAGCGGAGGGACGGGTCGGACCGATTTT,CATSGGTGRTDF
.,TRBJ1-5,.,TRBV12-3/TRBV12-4,TGTGCCAGCAGTCTCCTGCGGGGTAGCAATCAGCCCCAGCATTTT,CASSLLRGSNQPQHF
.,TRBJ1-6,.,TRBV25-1,TGTGCCTGGAGTGTACTGGGGGGGGATTCACCCCTCCACTTT,CAWSVLGGDSPLHF
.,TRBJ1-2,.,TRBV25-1,TGTGCCAGCAGTGAATCTGGCTCCAGGGATTATGGCTACACCTTC,CASSESGSRDYGYTF
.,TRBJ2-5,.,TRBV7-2,TGTGCCAGCAATGGGGGTCAAGAGACCCAGTACTTC,CASNGGQETQYF
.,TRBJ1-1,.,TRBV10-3,TGTGCCACTACGGTGAACACTGAAGCTTTCTTT,CATTVNTEAFF
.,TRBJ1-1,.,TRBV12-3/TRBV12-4,TGTGCCAGCAGCCAGGGACCGATAGGGACTGAAGCTTTCTTT,CASSQGPIGTEAFF
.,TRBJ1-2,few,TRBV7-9,TGTGCCAGCAGCCAAAGTGTACAGGGAAGCTACACCTTC,CASSQSVQGSYTF
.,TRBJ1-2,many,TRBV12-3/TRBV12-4,TGTGCCAGCAGTTTCGGTGACAGGCGATCAACTTTTGATGGCTACACCTTC,CASSFGDRRSTFDGYTF
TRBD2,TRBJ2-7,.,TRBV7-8,TGTGCCAGCCGGGCGGGACTAGCGGGTACTAAGGGCTACGAGCAGTACTTC,CASRAGLAGTKGYEQYF
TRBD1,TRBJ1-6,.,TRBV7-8,TGTGCCAGTAGCCCGACAGGGCTCGAGAATTCACCCCTCCACTTT,CASSPTGLENSPLHF